A selection of T cell receptor beta chains follows, all from one sample in a study of T cell responses to AZD1222 COVID-19 vaccine. The assay was immunoSEQ multiplex PCR, and TCRdb's table has in-frame clones only and misses some. Here the sample spans roughly 120,000 clones, 80% to 90% being singletons. Sequenced material: peripheral blood, taken on day 0 of AZD1222 vaccination. Source of these receptors: an adult in good health. Each CDR3 is given with its conserved first and last residue. Fields, in order: CDR3 length, V gene, clone size, J gene, D gene, CDR3 DNA, CDR3 protein. D genes are given only for firm matches. Expanded clones are given a class, and other clones once, few, many or no size at all.

11	TRBV15	.	TRBJ2-5	.	TGTGCCACCAGCAGTTGGCAGACCCAGTACTTC	CATSSWQTQYF
18	TRBV27	.	TRBJ1-5	.	TGTGCCAGCAGTTTCACCTTTCTCGAACAGGGAGGCAATCAGCCCCAGCATTTT	CASSFTFLEQGGNQPQHF
11	TRBV7-2	.	TRBJ1-2	.	TGTGCCAGCAGCTTCCTCTATGGCTACACCTTC	CASSFLYGYTF
14	TRBV10-3	.	TRBJ2-7	.	TGTGCCATCAGTGAGTCGAAAGGGCCCTACGAGCAGTACTTC	CAISESKGPYEQYF
13	TRBV30	.	TRBJ2-5	TRBD1	TGTGCCTGGAGTGTAAACAGGGGAGAGACCCAGTACTTC	CAWSVNRGETQYF
16	TRBV5-1	once	TRBJ2-7	.	TGCGCCAGCAGTGCGACAGGAAGCCCCCTGAATTCCGAGCAGTACTTC	CASSATGSPLNSEQYF
14	TRBV7-9	once	TRBJ1-5	.	TGTGCCAGCAGTCCAATGGGGTCTGATCAGCCCCAGCATTTT	CASSPMGSDQPQHF
13	TRBV28	.	TRBJ1-1	TRBD1	TGTGCAGTCCCGGGACAGGGAAAAACTGAAGCTTTCTTT	CAVPGQGKTEAFF
14	TRBV5-4	.	TRBJ2-4	.	TGTGCCAGCAGCTACACCGGGGTTTTGAACATTCAGTACTTC	CASSYTGVLNIQYF
16	TRBV9	.	TRBJ2-7	.	TGTGCCAGCAGCGTAGCTCTAGGGGAACCCTCCTACGAGCAGTACTTC	CASSVALGEPSYEQYF
14	TRBV6-5	.	TRBJ2-7	TRBD1	TGTGCCAGCAGCCTTTACAGGGGTCTCTACGAGCAGTACTTC	CASSLYRGLYEQYF
15	TRBV30	.	TRBJ2-5	.	TGTGCCTGGAGTATCATGGGGGAGCCGGGGGAGACCCAGTACTTC	CAWSIMGEPGETQYF
13	TRBV7-8	.	TRBJ1-2	.	TGTGCCAGCAGCTTCCCGGGACACGATGGCTACACCTTC	CASSFPGHDGYTF
14	TRBV6-1	.	TRBJ1-1	.	TGTGCCAGCAGTGAAGAGGTGGTTGCGATAGGCGCTTTCTTT	CASSEEVVAIGAFF
16	TRBV29-1	.	TRBJ1-4	.	TGCAGCGTTATATGGTTGGGTGCAGGGGTTAGTGAAAAACTGTTTTTT	CSVIWLGAGVSEKLFF
15	TRBV5-6	.	TRBJ2-5	TRBD2	TGTGCCAGCAGCCAGACTAGCGGGGGGCAAGAGACCCAGTACTTC	CASSQTSGGQETQYF
14	TRBV5-4	.	TRBJ2-3	.	TGTGCCAGCAGCTTGGATCCCGCGATGAATACGCAGTATTTT	CASSLDPAMNTQYF
14	TRBV4-1	.	TRBJ2-1	TRBD1	TGCGCCAGCAGCCTCCAGGGGGCGTGGAATGAGCAGTTCTTC	CASSLQGAWNEQFF
15	TRBV4-2	.	TRBJ1-1	.	TGTGCCAGCAGCCAAGTTTGGCAGGCCGACACTGAAGCTTTCTTT	CASSQVWQADTEAFF
15	TRBV28	.	TRBJ1-2	TRBD1	TGTGCCAGCAGTTCTTGGGACAGCGCTAACTATGGCTACACCTTC	CASSSWDSANYGYTF
15	TRBV18	once	TRBJ2-1	TRBD2	TGTGCCAGCTCGAGGGGGACTAGCGGACACAATGAGCAGTTCTTC	CASSRGTSGHNEQFF
16	TRBV7-8	once	TRBJ2-2	TRBD2	TGTGCCAGCAGCCCCTGGCGGGGGGGTAGGAACGGGGAGCTGTTTTTT	CASSPWRGGRNGELFF
13	TRBV7-2	.	TRBJ2-1	TRBD1	TGTGCCAGCAGCACCGGACAGGGCAATGAGCAGTTCTTC	CASSTGQGNEQFF
15	TRBV10-1	.	TRBJ1-2	TRBD1	TGCGCCAGCAGTGAGGGGACAGGGGGCTTACGTGGCTACACCTTC	CASSEGTGGLRGYTF
13	TRBV12-3/TRBV12-4	.	TRBJ1-6	.	TGTGCCAGCAGTTCACGACAGTATTCACCCCTCCACTTT	CASSSRQYSPLHF
14	TRBV27	once	TRBJ2-7	TRBD2	TGTGCCAGCAGTGCCGGGACTAGCGTCTACGAGCAGTACTTC	CASSAGTSVYEQYF
13	TRBV7-6	.	TRBJ2-7	.	TGTGCCAGCAGCTTAAACGTGGACTACGAGCAGTACTTC	CASSLNVDYEQYF
15	TRBV7-2	.	TRBJ2-7	.	TGTGCCAGCAGCCTCATGCAGGGCAGCTCCCTCGAGCAGTACTTC	CASSLMQGSSLEQYF
15	TRBV5-5	few	TRBJ1-6	.	TGTGCCAGCACCTCCCTGTCCCGGGATAATTCACCCCTCCACTTT	CASTSLSRDNSPLHF
14	TRBV19	.	TRBJ1-5	TRBD1	TGTGCCAGTAGTACAACAGGGGACAATCAGCCCCAGCATTTT	CASSTTGDNQPQHF
13	TRBV18	.	TRBJ1-1	.	TGTGCCAGCTCACCCGGGACGAACACTGAAGCTTTCTTT	CASSPGTNTEAFF
13	TRBV28	once	TRBJ1-2	TRBD1	TGTGCCAGCAGGGCAAACAGGGGATATGGCTACACCTTC	CASRANRGYGYTF
15	TRBV2	.	TRBJ1-4	TRBD1	TGTGCCAGCAAAGGAGAGGACAGGAGTAATGAAAAACTGTTTTTT	CASKGEDRSNEKLFF
13	TRBV7-8	.	TRBJ1-1	.	TGTGCCAGCAGCTTGGTCACAAACACTGAAGCTTTCTTT	CASSLVTNTEAFF
15	TRBV6-5	.	TRBJ2-7	.	TGTGCCAGCAGTTACTCGGGAGGGGGCCGGGGGGAGCAGTACTTC	CASSYSGGGRGEQYF
13	TRBV6-5	.	TRBJ1-1	.	TGTGCCAGCAGTTACTCGTCCTTTCACGGGGCTTTCTTT	CASSYSSFHGAFF
16	TRBV5-1	few	TRBJ1-3	.	TGCGCCAGCAGCCTTATGGGAATTCGAGGTGGAAACACCATATATTTT	CASSLMGIRGGNTIYF
17	TRBV18	.	TRBJ2-7	.	TGTGCCAGCTCACTCGGGGGTACCAATTGGAATCCCCCCGAGCAGTACTTC	CASSLGGTNWNPPEQYF
12	TRBV12-3/TRBV12-4	.	TRBJ1-6	.	TGTGCCAGCGGCCCTGAAGGTTCACCCCTCCACTTT	CASGPEGSPLHF
15	TRBV11-2	.	TRBJ1-1	.	TGTGCCAGCAGCCCTGCGACAGGTTGGGGCACTGAAGCTTTCTTT	CASSPATGWGTEAFF
13	TRBV6-1	.	TRBJ2-7	TRBD1	TGTGCCAGCAGGTTGGGACAGACCGGGGAGCAGTACTTC	CASRLGQTGEQYF
15	TRBV10-2	once	TRBJ2-1	TRBD2	TGCGCCAGCAGTGAGGCCGGTAGCGGGAACAATGAGCAGTTCTTC	CASSEAGSGNNEQFF
16	TRBV24-1	.	TRBJ2-1	.	TGTGCCACCAGTGATCTCGGCAGGGTCTCCTACAATGAGCAGTTCTTC	CATSDLGRVSYNEQFF
16	TRBV19	.	TRBJ2-1	TRBD1	TGTGCCAGTAGTATAGATCCCCGGACAGGGGCCAATGAGCAGTTCTTC	CASSIDPRTGANEQFF
14	TRBV2	.	TRBJ1-2	.	TGTGCCAGCAGCGTGACAGTCTCTGCTGGCAGCTACACCTTC	CASSVTVSAGSYTF
13	TRBV7-9	.	TRBJ2-1	.	TGTGCCAGCAGCTCCCCCCCGGTCCATGAGCAGTTCTTC	CASSSPPVHEQFF
14	TRBV7-8	.	TRBJ2-1	.	TGTGCCAGCAGCATAGAATGGACCTACAATGAGCAGTTCTTC	CASSIEWTYNEQFF
14	TRBV7-7	.	TRBJ2-7	TRBD1	TGTGCTAGCAGCGCCCGACAGGGACCCTACGAGCAGTACTTC	CASSARQGPYEQYF
14	TRBV28	.	TRBJ2-7	TRBD1	TGTGCCAGCAGTGAGGGACAGAGTTCCTACGAGCAGTACTTC	CASSEGQSSYEQYF
15	TRBV7-9	.	TRBJ1-1	.	TGTGCCAGCAGCTTAGGGGGGAACACCAACACTGAAGCTTTCTTT	CASSLGGNTNTEAFF
15	TRBV28	.	TRBJ2-7	.	TGTGCCAGCAGTCCCCCTTTCAGTGGGCTGAACGAGCAGTACTTC	CASSPPFSGLNEQYF
13	TRBV5-1	.	TRBJ2-3	.	TGCGCCAGCAGCTCGACCTACACAGATACGCAGTATTTT	CASSSTYTDTQYF
15	TRBV11-3	.	TRBJ2-1	.	TGTGCCAGCAGCTTGGCGGGGACAGACTACAATGAGCAGTTCTTC	CASSLAGTDYNEQFF
17	TRBV21-1	.	TRBJ2-3	.	TGTGCCAGCAGCAAGAGTCCCGAACTCTCCCCGACAGATACGCAGTATTTT	CASSKSPELSPTDTQYF
15	TRBV11-3	.	TRBJ2-1	TRBD2	TGTGCCAGCAGCGGTAGCGGGGGGGCCTACAATGAGCAGTTCTTC	CASSGSGGAYNEQFF